This T cell receptor (beta chain) was obtained from a study of shared clonotypes between healthy human individuals. Study-level information: With ages of 18 to 49, the donors were a couple of women and a few men.

For this clone: Its antigen is unknown.

This CDR3 contains 15 residues. CDR1 MNHEY and CDR2 SMNVEV come from the germline V gene (reference sequence). V was cut by 1 base and J by 10 bases, with 17 bases left in between. Study findings and constraints: In the sorted subsets, rarefaction showed sequencing was incomplete despite large depth. Generally, naive subsets came out with larger estimated richness than memory subsets.

Assay execution proceeded at the deep level. Produced via immunoSEQ multiplex PCR; TCRdb's table is partial and in-frame only. The profile shows about 1 million clones, more than 65% of them singletons. The chain has TRBV27 and TRBJ2-1; D might be TRBD2 (5 bases). This clonotype was sampled from a man aged 18 to 30 in good health. Sample: memory CD4+ T cells sorted from blood. Documented subset: CD45RA-negative fraction. The DNA for the CDR3 is TGTGCCAGCAGTTTATTTATATCGGGGTGGTACGAGCAGTTCTTC. Translation: CASSLFISGWYEQFF.